What follows are 5 T cell receptor beta chains derived from one specimen sequenced in a study of blood T cell repertoires in COVID-19. Clones were read by immunoSEQ multiplex PCR, and TCRdb kept only the in-frame ones, dropping some. The repertoire includes approximately 230,000 clones, roughly 91% of them detected once, and 3.5% to 4.5% sits in the top ten. Sequencing was done on a sample of PBMCs or T cells enriched from blood (not recorded which). Receptors originate from a woman younger than 45 who had recovered from COVID-19.

V is TRBV19 and J is TRBJ1-1, with 8 bases fitting TRBD1. The germline V gene has CDR1 LNHDA and CDR2 SQIVND (reference sequence). The CDR3 is 14 amino acids. J lost 2 bases, V lost 5 bases, and 4 bases had no gene match. The DNA for the CDR3 is TGTGCCAGTAGTTTTTCAGGGGGCAACACTGAAGCTTTCTTT. Its translation: CASSFSGGNTEAFF.

The chain is built from TRBV9 and TRBJ2-1; perhaps TRBD1 as D (6 bases). The germline V gene has CDR1 SGDLS and CDR2 YYNGEE. The CDR3 loop spans 14 amino acids. Between the trimmed V and J ends, which lost 2 bases and 5 bases, there was a span of 11 bases. The CDR3 sequence: CASSVRDTNNEQFF. CDR3 in DNA: TGTGCCAGCAGCGTCCGGGACACCAACAATGAGCAGTTCTTC.

The count of this clone is one. This chain links TRBV19 with TRBJ2-3; TRBD2 agrees at 13 bases. Germline assignment: CDR1 LNHDA and CDR2 SQIVND (reference sequence). Trimming cost V 6 bases and J 4 bases; bases outside gene matches: 25. The CDR3 extends over 22 amino acids. The CDR3 here is CASRCPYVSTSGRAGSSDTQYF. CDR3 nucleotides: TGTGCCAGTAGATGCCCCTATGTATCAACTAGCGGGAGGGCCGGGTCTTCAGATACGCAGTATTTT. The variable domain in full, completed from reference TRBV19 and TRBJ2-3, reads DGGITQSPKYLFRKEGQNVTLSCEQNLNHDAMYWYRQDPGQGLRLIYYSQIVNDFQKGDIAEGYSVSREKKESFPLTVTSAQKNPTAFYLCASRCPYVSTSGRAGSSDTQYFGPGTRLTVL.

The table lists this clone with a count of one. CDR3 protein: CASSPTGRSTDTQYF. In DNA, the CDR3 is TGTGCCAGTAGCCCGACAGGGAGGAGCACAGATACGCAGTATTTT. The V and J genes are TRBV19 and TRBJ2-3, with D perhaps matching TRBD1 (7 bases). This CDR3 has 15 residues. The germline CDR1 and CDR2 sequences are LNHDA and SQIVND (reference sequence). The V and J ends lost 6 bases and 0 bases respectively, with 13 bases between them.

To note about this clone: With a much larger clone just one base away, this may be a read error. The V and J genes are TRBV7-2 and TRBJ2-7, with a possible D match to TRBD2 (5 bases). The CDR3 extends over 14 amino acids. Germline CDR1 SGHTA, CDR2 FQGNSA. Trimming stripped 1 base from V and 13 bases from J, with 20 bases between. This CDR3 reads CASSLVVRQYEGYF. DNA of the CDR3: TGTGCCAGCAGCTTAGTGGTCAGGCAGTACGAGGGTTACTTC.